What follows are 32 T cell receptor beta chains derived from one specimen sequenced in a study of blood T cell repertoires in COVID-19. Sequenced by immunoSEQ multiplex PCR; TCRdb stores in-frame clones only, minus some. The sample comprises 180,000 or so clones, 70% to 90% of which are singletons, and 3% to 3.5% rests with the top ten. Sequencing was done on a sample of peripheral blood. The receptors here all came from a man between 60 and 70 years old with acute or convalescent COVID-19.

This chain connects TRBV27 to TRBJ1-1; D unclear. The CDR3 runs 15 residues. Trimming shortened V by 0 bases and J by 5 bases, and 13 bases separated the two germline ends. CDR1 is MNHEY and CDR2 is SMNVEV in the germline V gene (reference sequence). The chain's CDR3 is CASSLSAGSGTEAFF. The CDR3 bases are TGTGCCAGCAGTTTATCTGCGGGGTCGGGGACTGAAGCTTTCTTT.

The chain has TRBV4-3 and TRBJ2-3; 12 nucleotides line up with TRBD2. The trim removed 1 base at V and 3 bases at J, leaving 5 bases unmatched. In germline, CDR1 is LGHNA, CDR2 YSLEER. The CDR3 sequence is 17 residues long. CDR3 in DNA: TGCGCCAGCAGCCAAGTTCATACTAGCGGGAGGACAGATACGCAGTATTTT. It translates to CASSQVHTSGRTDTQYF.

CDR3 sequence: CASSFSREGNIQYF. In DNA, the CDR3 is TGTGCCAGCAGCTTTTCCCGGGAGGGGAACATTCAGTACTTC. The gene calls are TRBV11-2 and TRBJ2-4; TRBD2 aligns across 8 bases. The CDR3 covers 14 residues. V shed 3 bases and J 7 bases; nucleotides not matched to a gene: 5. CDR1 and CDR2 (germline): SGHAT, FQNNGV.

This clone occurred once. The chain recombines TRBV18 with TRBJ1-3; 7 bases align to TRBD1. CDR1 is KGHSH and CDR2 is LQKENI in the germline V gene. The CDR3 totals 16 residues. J lost 0 bases, V lost 5 bases, and 7 bases had no gene match. CDR3 DNA: TGTGCCAGCTCAAGCGGACAGGCGCTCTCTGGAAACACCATATATTTT. This gives the protein CASSSGQALSGNTIYF.

The chain employs TRBV5-1 and TRBJ1-6, with TRBD1 matching over 7 bases. CDR1 SGHRS and CDR2 YFSETQ come from the germline V gene. V was pared by 2 bases and J by 8 bases, with 7 bases of the junction left unmatched. The CDR3 sequence is 15 residues long. CDR3 nucleotide sequence: TGCGCCAGCAGCTTAGCAGGGGGTACATATTCACCCCTCCACTTT. This translates into CASSLAGGTYSPLHF.

The rearrangement uses TRBV5-6 and TRBJ2-7, with a weak D call TRBD2 (5 bases). Trimming stripped 4 bases from V and 5 bases from J, with 22 bases between. In germline, CDR1 is SGHDT, CDR2 YYEEEE. There are 16 residues in the CDR3. The CDR3 DNA sequence: TGTGCCAGCAGCCCCCTGGGAGCTAGAAACACTGACGAGCAGTACTTC. It encodes CASSPLGARNTDEQYF.

The gene calls are TRBV7-2 and TRBJ2-7; 7 bases are shared with TRBD2. V dropped 3 bases and J dropped 3; count of bases not matched to a gene: 11. The CDR3 is 16 amino acids. Germline assignment: CDR1 SGHTA and CDR2 FQGNSA. CDR3 region: CASSFYWREIIYEQYF. Written as DNA, the CDR3 is TGTGCCAGCAGCTTCTACTGGCGGGAGATAATCTACGAGCAGTACTTC.

This chain connects TRBV2 to TRBJ1-4; tentatively, D is TRBD1 (5 bases). Germline lookup yields CDR1 SNHLY and CDR2 FYNNEI. V dropped 2 bases and J dropped 5 bases, with 12 bases sitting between them. The CDR3 length is 15 residues. DNA of the CDR3: TGTGCCAGCAGTGAAATCGGGGGTGGGAATGAAAAACTGTTTTTT. It translates to CASSEIGGGNEKLFF.

The chain recombines TRBV7-2 with TRBJ2-1, with D unresolved. The V end lost 5 bases, the J end lost 6 bases, and 11 bases lay between the germline ends. CDR3 length: 13 residues. CDR1 and CDR2 from the germline V gene are SGHTA and FQGNSA. CDR3 DNA sequence: TGTGCCAGCAGCCCCTATCTCCTCAATGAGCAGTTCTTC. This sequence encodes CASSPYLLNEQFF.

This chain joins TRBV6-4 and TRBJ2-2, with TRBD2 matching over 8 bases. CDR1 is MRHNA, CDR2 SNTAGT, per germline. V shed 5 bases, J shed 2 bases, and the junction held 7 bases outside the gene matches. The CDR3 covers 16 residues. The CDR3 bases are TGTGCCAGCAGTATTAAGGGGACTAGAAACACCGGGGAGCTGTTTTTT. It is translated as CASSIKGTRNTGELFF.

The chain combines TRBV28 with TRBJ1-2; D not resolved. Per the germline V gene, CDR1 is MDHEN and CDR2 is SYDVKM. V lost 3 bases and J 4 bases, leaving 12 bases between the germline ends. The CDR3 runs 14 residues. CDR3 in amino acids: CASSFHGSGYGYTF. In nucleotides, the CDR3 is TGTGCCAGCAGTTTTCATGGGTCGGGCTATGGCTACACCTTC.

V and J are TRBV28 and TRBJ2-5, with a tentative D call TRBD2 (7 bases). In germline, CDR1 is MDHEN, CDR2 SYDVKM. The CDR3 has 17 amino acids. Trimming shortened V by 11 bases and J by 4 bases, and 29 bases separated the two germline ends. In nucleotides, the CDR3 is TGTGCCCGCGGAGGGGGTAGACGGGGGGCTGTTGGAGAGACCCAGTACTTC. Translating gives CARGGGRRGAVGETQYF.

This CDR3 is CASSDAGRGRVDTQYF. The CDR3 DNA follows: TGTGCCAGCAGTGATGCGGGAAGGGGGCGAGTGGATACGCAGTATTTT. The chain employs TRBV28 and TRBJ2-3; TRBD1 might be the D (7 bases). Germline V gene data show CDR1 as MDHEN and CDR2 as SYDVKM. V was shortened by 5 bases and J by 6 bases, with 21 bases between the two germline ends. The CDR3 runs 16 residues.

The chain recombines TRBV7-2 with TRBJ2-1; TRBD2 matches 8 bases. The germline gives CDR1 SGHTA, CDR2 FQGNSA. This CDR3 has 18 residues. The J segment lost 7 bases and the V segment lost 5 bases, leaving 19 bases of the junction unmatched. The CDR3 region is CASSARVSSGRGLNEQFF. DNA of the CDR3: TGTGCCAGCAGCGCGAGGGTGTCCAGCGGGAGAGGATTGAATGAGCAGTTCTTC.

This sequence joins TRBV6-5 and TRBJ2-1, with 8 bases fitting TRBD2. This CDR3 has 16 amino acids. V was clipped by 0 bases and J by 5 bases; unmatched bases: 6. Germline-derived CDR1 and CDR2 are MNHEY and SVGAGI. The CDR3 is CASSYSSWTSNNEQFF. The DNA for the CDR3 is TGTGCCAGCAGTTACTCTAGTTGGACTAGCAACAATGAGCAGTTCTTC.

The chain recombines TRBV5-5 with TRBJ1-2; no definite D call. Between the trimmed V and J ends, which lost 0 bases and 10 bases, there was a span of 13 bases. Germline V gene lookup returns CDR1 SGHKS and CDR2 YYEKEE (reference sequence). The CDR3 is 13 residues long. CDR3 amino acids: CASSLGPDQAYTF. As DNA, the CDR3 is TGTGCCAGCAGCTTGGGGCCCGACCAGGCCTACACCTTC. Full variable domain (outside the CDR3, taken from reference TRBV5-5 and TRBJ1-2): DAGVTQSPTHLIKTRGQQVTLRCSPISGHKSVSWYQQVLGQGPQFIFQYYEKEERGRGNFPDRFSARQFPNYSSELNVNALLLGDSALYLCASSLGPDQAYTFGSGTRLTVV.

This rearrangement joins TRBV7-2 to TRBJ2-1; 11 bases map to TRBD2. There are 17 residues in the CDR3. Trimming at V came to 2 bases and at J to 3 bases, leaving 6 bases not matched to a gene. Germline values: CDR1 SGHTA, CDR2 FQGNSA. This CDR3 is CASSLKKGTSGYNEQFF. The CDR3 region has the DNA TGTGCCAGCAGCTTAAAAAAGGGGACTAGCGGCTACAATGAGCAGTTCTTC.

The V and J genes are TRBV10-2 and TRBJ1-1, with 7 positions matching TRBD1. J gave up 1 base and V 6 bases, and 2 bases lay outside the gene matches. This CDR3 comprises 13 residues. The germline V gene encodes CDR1 WSHSY and CDR2 SAAADI. The CDR3 bases are TGCGCCAGCAGCAGGGGGAGGAACACTGAAGCTTTCTTT. This translates into CASSRGRNTEAFF.

The chain is built from TRBV19 and TRBJ1-1; TRBD1 aligns across 11 bases. The CDR3 is 14 residues long. Trimming removed 6 bases from V and 6 bases from J; junction bases left unmatched: 6. Germline CDR1 reads LNHDA; CDR2 reads SQIVND (reference sequence). DNA of the CDR3: TGTGCCAGTAGAGTGGACAGGGGGCGGTCTGAAGCTTTCTTT. This encodes CASRVDRGRSEAFF.

V gene TRBV14 combines with J gene TRBJ2-5, with D possibly matching TRBD2 (6 bases). The CDR3 is 13 amino acids. The germline CDR1 and CDR2 sequences are SGHDN and FVKESK. V lost 3 bases to trimming and J lost 4 bases, with 9 bases between them. The CDR3, as DNA: TGTGCCAGCAGCCATTGGGGAGGAGAGACCCAGTACTTC. Its translation is CASSHWGGETQYF.

The genes are TRBV4-1 and TRBJ2-1, with 10 bases identical to TRBD2. The CDR3 length is 15 residues. J lost 5 bases, V lost 4 bases, and 5 bases had no gene match. Germline V gene sequence: CDR1 MGHRA, CDR2 YSYEKL. The CDR3 loop is CASSRASGSNNEQFF. The DNA of the CDR3 is TGCGCCAGCAGCCGGGCTAGCGGGAGCAACAATGAGCAGTTCTTC.

J is TRBJ2-3 and V is TRBV27; 11 positions agree with TRBD2. This CDR3 is built from 16 residues. The trim removed 6 bases at V and 0 bases at J, leaving 5 bases unmatched. Germline V gene sequence: CDR1 MNHEY, CDR2 SMNVEV (reference sequence). CDR3 in amino acids: CASRDGTSGSTDTQYF. DNA for the CDR3: TGTGCCAGCAGGGACGGGACTAGCGGAAGCACAGATACGCAGTATTTT.

The rearrangement links TRBV5-5 to TRBJ2-7, with a weak D call TRBD1 (5 bases). Trimming took 3 bases from V and 2 from J, leaving 12 bases between them. Germline V CDR1 and CDR2: SGHKS, YYEKEE (reference sequence). The CDR3 sequence is 14 residues long. CDR3 region: CASSYQGGPYEQYF. CDR3 nucleotide sequence: TGTGCCAGCAGCTATCAGGGCGGTCCCTACGAGCAGTACTTC.

The chain joins TRBV5-1 to TRBJ2-5; 9 bases are a match to TRBD2. The CDR3 has 15 residues. Trimming at V came to 2 bases and at J to 5 bases, leaving 7 bases not matched to a gene. Per germline, CDR1 SGHRS and CDR2 YFSETQ. The chain's CDR3 is CASSFRLAGGETQYF. The CDR3 DNA follows: TGCGCCAGCAGCTTCAGACTCGCGGGAGGGGAGACCCAGTACTTC.

The V gene is TRBV19, the J gene TRBJ2-7; 9 nucleotides align to TRBD2. V was pared by 8 bases and J by 2 bases, with 7 bases of the junction left unmatched. The CDR3 consists of 14 residues. Germline V CDR1 and CDR2: LNHDA, SQIVND (reference sequence). Written as DNA, the CDR3 is TGTGCCAGTGATAGCGGGAGTGACGCCTACGAGCAGTACTTC. It encodes CASDSGSDAYEQYF.

The genes are TRBV7-2 and TRBJ2-1, with TRBD2 identical over 8 bases. The CDR3 length is 15 residues. Germline V gene sequence: CDR1 SGHTA, CDR2 FQGNSA. The J segment lost 8 bases and the V segment lost 5 bases, leaving 11 bases of the junction unmatched. This chain's CDR3 is CASSLLGAGVDEQFF. The CDR3, as DNA: TGTGCCAGCAGCCTGCTTGGAGCGGGAGTGGATGAGCAGTTCTTC.

The rearrangement uses TRBV5-3 and TRBJ1-5, with 7 bases matching TRBD1. TRBV5-3 is an ORF, with its function uncertain. The CDR3 extends over 17 amino acids. V lost 5 bases and J lost 2; bases outside the gene matches: 13. The CDR3 DNA follows: TGTGCCAGAAGGTCGCCGGGACAGTGGTATTGCAATCAGCCCCAGCATTTT. Protein sequence: CARRSPGQWYCNQPQHF.

This chain joins TRBV5-8 and TRBJ1-2, with 8 bases lining up with TRBD1. The germline gives CDR1 SGHTS, CDR2 YDEGEE. V gave up 4 bases and J gave up 3 bases; unmatched junction bases: 8. The CDR3 is 15 amino acids. The CDR3 DNA reads as TGTGCCAGCAGCACCCCGGGACAGGAATACTATGGCTACACCTTC. It yields the protein CASSTPGQEYYGYTF.

The chain recombines TRBV28 with TRBJ2-3; the match to TRBD2 covers 7 bases. CDR3 size: 16 residues. The V gene's germline CDR1 is MDHEN and CDR2 SYDVKM. The V gene end was trimmed by 2 bases and the J gene end by 0 bases; junction bases not matched to a gene: 5. The CDR3 loop reads CASSLRLAGSTDTQYF. Written as DNA, the CDR3 is TGTGCCAGCAGTTTAAGGTTAGCGGGTAGCACAGATACGCAGTATTTT.

The CDR3 DNA is TGTGCCAGCGTTTACAGGGTCCCTGAAGCTTTCTTT. Protein product: CASVYRVPEAFF. This chain connects TRBV2 to TRBJ1-1, with D possibly TRBD1 on 6 matching bases. There are 12 residues in the CDR3. The germline V and J ends were trimmed by 8 bases and 6 bases, with 13 bases remaining between them. Germline V lookup: CDR1 SNHLY, CDR2 FYNNEI.

V is TRBV7-8 and J is TRBJ2-3, with D perhaps matching TRBD2 (5 bases). The germline V gene encodes CDR1 SGHVS and CDR2 FQNEAQ. There are 15 residues in the CDR3. V lost 2 bases and J 2 bases, leaving 11 bases between the germline ends. CDR3 residues: CASSLSGRLTDTQYF. The CDR3 DNA reads TGTGCCAGCAGCTTAAGCGGCCGACTCACAGATACGCAGTATTTT.

The J gene is TRBJ2-1, the V gene TRBV6-1, with TRBD2 matching 14 bases. The CDR3 extends over 18 amino acids. V was pared by 6 bases and J by 2 bases, with 9 bases of the junction left unmatched. Germline values: CDR1 MNHNS, CDR2 SASEGT. DNA for the CDR3: TGTGCCAGCAGGGAACGACTAGCGGGAGGGCCTCCCTACAATGAGCAGTTCTTC. This encodes CASRERLAGGPPYNEQFF.